Described below is a single TCR beta chain sequence and its context. Looked up from germline, CDR1 is SEHNR and CDR2 is FQNEAQ (reference sequence). V was shortened by 0 bases and J by 5 bases, with 7 bases between the two germline ends. This CDR3 is 13 amino acids long. As processed by the authors: From reference gene primer amplification, estimates of nucleated cell counts were derived. Repertoires were generated with immunoSEQ multiplex PCR, while TCRdb's copy carries only in-frame clones and drops some. That table furnishes V, J and clone size, whereas the DNA furnished D and trimming. The profile shows under 200,000 clones, around 87% of them singletons. This entry comes from a study of blood T cell repertoires in COVID-19.

This clonotype was obtained from a man between 18 and 29 years old with active or convalescent COVID-19. The specimen was peripheral blood. The gene calls are TRBV7-9 and TRBJ2-5, with D perhaps matching TRBD2 (5 bases). The CDR3 sequence: CASSLATGETQYF. The CDR3 DNA is TGTGCCAGCAGCTTAGCGACGGGGGAGACCCAGTACTTC. Variable domain in full (rest from reference TRBV7-9 and TRBJ2-5): DTGVSQNPRHKITKRGQNVTFRCDPISEHNRLYWYRQTLGQGPEFLTYFQNEAQLEKSRLLSDRFSAERPKGSFSTLEIQRTEQGDSAMYLCASSLATGETQYFGPGTRLLVL.